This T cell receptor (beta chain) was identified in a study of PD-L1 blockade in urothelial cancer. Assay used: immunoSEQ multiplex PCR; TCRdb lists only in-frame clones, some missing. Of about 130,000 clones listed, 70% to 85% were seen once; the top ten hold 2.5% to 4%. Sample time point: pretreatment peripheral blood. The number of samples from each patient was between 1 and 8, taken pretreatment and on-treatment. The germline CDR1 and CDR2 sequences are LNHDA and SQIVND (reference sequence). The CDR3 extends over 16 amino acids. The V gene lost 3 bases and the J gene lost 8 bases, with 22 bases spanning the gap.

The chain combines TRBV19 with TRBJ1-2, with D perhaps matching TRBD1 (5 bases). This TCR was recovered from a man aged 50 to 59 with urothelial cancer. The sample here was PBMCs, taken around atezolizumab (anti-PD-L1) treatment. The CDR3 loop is CASSIAGVNSGGGYTF. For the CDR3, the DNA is TGTGCCAGTAGTATTGCGGGAGTCAATTCCGGGGGAGGCTACACCTTC.